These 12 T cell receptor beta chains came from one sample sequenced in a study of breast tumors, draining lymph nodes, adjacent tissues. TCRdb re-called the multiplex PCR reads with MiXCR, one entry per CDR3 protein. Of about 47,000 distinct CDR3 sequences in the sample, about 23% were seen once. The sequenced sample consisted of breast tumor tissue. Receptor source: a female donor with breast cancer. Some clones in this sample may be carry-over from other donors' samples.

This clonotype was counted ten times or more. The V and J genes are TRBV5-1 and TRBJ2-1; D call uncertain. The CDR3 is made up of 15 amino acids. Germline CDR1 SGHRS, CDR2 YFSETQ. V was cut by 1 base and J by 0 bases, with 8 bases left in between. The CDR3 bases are TGCGCCAGCAGCTTGATCCCCAGCTCCTACAATGAGCAGTTCTTC. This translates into CASSLIPSSYNEQFF.

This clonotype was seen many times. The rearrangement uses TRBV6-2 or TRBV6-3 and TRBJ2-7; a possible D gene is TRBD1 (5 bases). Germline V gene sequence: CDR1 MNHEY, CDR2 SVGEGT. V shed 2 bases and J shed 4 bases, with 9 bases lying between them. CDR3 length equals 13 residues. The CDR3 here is CASSYGAEYEQYF. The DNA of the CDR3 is TGTGCCAGCAGTTACGGGGCTGAATACGAGCAGTACTTC.

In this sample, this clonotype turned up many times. This CDR3 reads CASSILGSGQNYGYTF. The CDR3 coding sequence is TGTGCCAGTAGTATTTTGGGGTCGGGGCAGAACTATGGCTACACCTTC. This chain joins TRBV19 and TRBJ1-2, with D perhaps matching TRBD1 (5 bases). V was clipped by 3 bases and J by 2 bases, with 16 bases between them. Germline V gene data show CDR1 as LNHDA and CDR2 as SQIVND (reference sequence). The CDR3 has 16 amino acids.

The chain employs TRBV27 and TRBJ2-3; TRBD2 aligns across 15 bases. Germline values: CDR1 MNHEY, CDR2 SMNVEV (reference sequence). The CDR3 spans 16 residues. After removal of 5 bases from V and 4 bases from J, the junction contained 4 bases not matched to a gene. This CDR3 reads CASSPGLAGGADTQYF. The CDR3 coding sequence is TGTGCCAGCAGTCCCGGACTAGCGGGAGGGGCAGATACGCAGTATTTT.

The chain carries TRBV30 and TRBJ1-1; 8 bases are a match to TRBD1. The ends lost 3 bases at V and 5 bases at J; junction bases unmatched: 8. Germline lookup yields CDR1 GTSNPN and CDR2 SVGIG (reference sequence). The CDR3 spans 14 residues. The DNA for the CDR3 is TGTGCCTGGAGGGCCGACAGGGGTGGGACTGAAGCTTTCTTT. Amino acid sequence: CAWRADRGGTEAFF.

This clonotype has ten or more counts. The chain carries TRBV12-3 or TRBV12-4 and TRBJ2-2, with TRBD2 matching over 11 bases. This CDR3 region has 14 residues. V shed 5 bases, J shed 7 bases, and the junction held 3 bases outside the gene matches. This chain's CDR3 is CASSNSGRVGELFF. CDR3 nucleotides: TGTGCCAGCAGTAATAGCGGGAGGGTCGGGGAGCTGTTTTTT.

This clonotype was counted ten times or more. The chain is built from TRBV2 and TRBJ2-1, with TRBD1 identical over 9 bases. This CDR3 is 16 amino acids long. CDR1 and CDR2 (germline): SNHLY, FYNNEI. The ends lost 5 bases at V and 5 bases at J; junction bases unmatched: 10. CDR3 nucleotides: TGTGCCAGCAGTAAGAAAGGTGGGACAGGGAACAATGAGCAGTTCTTC. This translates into CASSKKGGTGNNEQFF.

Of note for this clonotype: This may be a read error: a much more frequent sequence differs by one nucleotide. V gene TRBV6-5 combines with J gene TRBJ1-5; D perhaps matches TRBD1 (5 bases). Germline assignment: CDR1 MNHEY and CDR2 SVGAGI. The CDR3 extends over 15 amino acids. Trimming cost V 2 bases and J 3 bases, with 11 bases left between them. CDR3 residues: CASSYRGDDNQPQHF. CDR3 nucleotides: TGTGCCAGCAGTTACCGGGGGGACGACAATCAGCCCCAGCATTTT.

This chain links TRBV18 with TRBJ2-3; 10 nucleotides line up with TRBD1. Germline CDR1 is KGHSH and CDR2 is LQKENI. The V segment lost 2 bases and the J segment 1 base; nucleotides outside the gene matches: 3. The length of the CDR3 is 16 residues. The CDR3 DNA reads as TGTGCCAGCTCACCAACCGGGACAGGGGGCACAGATACGCAGTATTTT. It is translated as CASSPTGTGGTDTQYF.

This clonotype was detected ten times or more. CDR3 in amino acids: CASSPTGTTGELFF. As DNA, the CDR3 is TGCGCCAGCAGCCCTACAGGGACCACCGGGGAGCTGTTTTTT. The chain carries TRBV5-1 and TRBJ2-2; D is perhaps TRBD1 (6 bases). Trimming pared 4 bases from V and 4 bases from J, leaving 11 bases between. Germline V gene sequence: CDR1 SGHRS, CDR2 YFSETQ. The CDR3 is 14 residues long.

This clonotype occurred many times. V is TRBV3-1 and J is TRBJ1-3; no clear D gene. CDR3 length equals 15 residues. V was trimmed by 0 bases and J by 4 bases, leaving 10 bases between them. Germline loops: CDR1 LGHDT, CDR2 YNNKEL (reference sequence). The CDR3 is CASSQDMTTGNTIYF. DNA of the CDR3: TGTGCCAGCAGCCAAGATATGACAACAGGAAACACCATATATTTT.

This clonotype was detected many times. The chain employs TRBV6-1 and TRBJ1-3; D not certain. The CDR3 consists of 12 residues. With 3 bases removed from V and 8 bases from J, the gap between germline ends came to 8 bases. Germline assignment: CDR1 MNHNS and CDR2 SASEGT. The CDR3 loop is CASSDFGDTIYF. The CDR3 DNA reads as TGTGCCAGCAGTGATTTCGGCGACACCATATATTTT.